This T cell receptor (beta chain) is from a study of T-cell reconstitution after alpha-beta-depleted transplantation in children. This clonotype appeared many times. Unique molecular identifiers featured in how the TCRbeta library was prepared. MiXCR, applied by TCRdb to the PCR reads, yields one record per CDR3 protein. The profile shows about 610,000 distinct CDR3 sequences, roughly 10% of them singletons. V dropped 5 bases and J dropped 7 bases, with 12 bases sitting between them. This CDR3 region has 13 residues. The germline CDR1 and CDR2 sequences are SGHRS and YFSETQ. The input for sequencing was PBMCs from the stem cell graft donor, taken from the stem cell graft. The chain has TRBV5-1 and TRBJ1-4; no firm D call. This TCR was recovered from a human donor who donated a stem cell graft to a child with acute myeloid leukemia. CDR3 in amino acids: CASRDLDGEKLFF. The CDR3 DNA sequence: TGCGCCAGCAGAGACCTGGATGGTGAAAAACTGTTTTTT.